These T cell receptor beta chains were read from a single sample in a study of hypomethylating agent response in myelodysplastic syndrome. The repertoire was sequenced with immunoSEQ multiplex PCR; TCRdb's copy has only in-frame clones and lacks some. The table shows 6,000 or so clones, with 82% occurring only once. Sequencing was performed on bone marrow, taken before or after starting hypomethylating agent treatment for myelodysplastic syndrome (not recorded which). Receptors originate from a human donor with myelodysplastic syndrome. Both conserved end residues are part of each CDR3. D genes are given only for firm matches. Clone size is stated in some rows and not others, as once, few, many or a class when expanded.

d_call	v_call	clone_size	j_call	cdr3_aa	cdr3_nt
-	TRBV11-2	-	TRBJ2-7	CASSLVGGARYEQYF	TGTGCCAGCAGCTTAGTTGGAGGGGCCCGCTACGAGCAGTACTTC
-	TRBV5-1	-	TRBJ1-1	CASSPGGGREAFF	TGCGCCAGCAGCCCCGGGGGGGGCAGGGAAGCTTTCTTT
-	TRBV29-1	-	TRBJ1-5	CSVGEGDSNQPQHF	TGCAGCGTTGGCGAGGGGGATAGCAATCAGCCCCAGCATTTT
-	TRBV5-1	-	TRBJ2-3	CASSLADPTDTQYF	TGCGCCAGCAGCTTGGCAGACCCCACAGATACGCAGTATTTT
-	TRBV19	-	TRBJ2-1	CASSITWTDNEQFF	TGTGCCAGTAGTATAACATGGACAGACAATGAGCAGTTCTTC
TRBD1	TRBV27	-	TRBJ1-6	CASSLSWTGNYNSPLHF	TGTGCCAGCAGTTTATCATGGACAGGCAATTATAATTCACCCCTCCACTTT
-	TRBV11-1	-	TRBJ1-1	CASSSWLRGKNTEAFF	TGTGCCAGCAGCTCTTGGTTGCGGGGAAAAAACACTGAAGCTTTCTTT
-	TRBV21-1	-	TRBJ2-3	CASSSSLAGGPNTQYF	TGTGCCAGCAGTTCCTCGTTAGCGGGAGGGCCAAATACGCAGTATTTT
-	TRBV5-6	-	TRBJ2-2	CASSWDVIGELFF	TGTGCCAGCAGCTGGGACGTTATCGGGGAGCTGTTTTTT
TRBD1	TRBV29-1	-	TRBJ2-2	CSATQAGGAGELFF	TGCAGCGCAACCCAGGCAGGGGGTGCCGGGGAGCTGTTTTTT
TRBD2	TRBV30	-	TRBJ2-2	CAWSASGLGELFF	TGTGCCTGGAGTGCTAGCGGGTTGGGGGAGCTGTTTTTT
-	TRBV14	-	TRBJ2-1	CASSAGQQQFF	TGTGCCAGCAGCGCGGGACAGCAGCAGTTCTTC
-	TRBV5-1	-	TRBJ2-4	CASSFRGGENIQYF	TGCGCCAGCAGCTTTAGAGGGGGGGAAAACATTCAGTACTTC
TRBD1	TRBV19	-	TRBJ2-7	CASSSGQGSGEQYF	TGTGCCAGTAGTTCGGGACAGGGCTCGGGCGAGCAGTACTTC
-	TRBV5-1	-	TRBJ1-4	CASSLATTTNEKLFF	TGCGCCAGCAGCTTGGCCACCACAACTAATGAAAAACTGTTTTTT
-	TRBV2	-	TRBJ1-1	CASSGGQRNTEAFF	TGTGCCAGCAGTGGGGGGCAGAGGAACACTGAAGCTTTCTTT
-	TRBV4-2	-	TRBJ1-2	CASSQDRGRVGGYTF	TGTGCCAGCAGCCAAGATAGAGGGCGAGTAGGGGGCTACACCTTC
-	TRBV7-2	once	TRBJ2-3	CASSDRKLGGIGTQYF	TGTGCCAGCAGCGATCGTAAGCTTGGGGGAATCGGTACGCAGTATTTT
TRBD1	TRBV11-3	-	TRBJ1-1	CASSAGQGGTEAFF	TGTGCCAGCAGCGCCGGACAGGGCGGGACTGAAGCTTTCTTT
TRBD2	TRBV11-3	-	TRBJ2-3	CASSPGVAGHTDTQYF	TGTGCCAGCAGCCCAGGGGTAGCGGGACACACAGATACGCAGTATTTT
-	TRBV5-4	-	TRBJ2-2	CASSLAPGNRGTGELFF	TGTGCCAGCAGCTTGGCTCCGGGGAACAGAGGGACCGGGGAGCTGTTTTTT
-	TRBV27	few	TRBJ1-2	CASKGERAGYTF	TGTGCCAGCAAAGGGGAAAGGGCTGGCTACACCTTC
TRBD1	TRBV19	-	TRBJ2-1	CASSLGQVNEQFF	TGTGCCAGTAGTCTCGGACAGGTGAATGAGCAGTTCTTC
TRBD1	TRBV5-1	-	TRBJ2-7	CASSPRTGPHEQYF	TGCGCCAGCAGCCCCCGGACAGGGCCCCACGAGCAGTACTTC
-	TRBV7-3	once	TRBJ2-3	CASSLTSDSHTQYF	TGTGCCAGCAGCTTAACAAGCGACAGCCATACGCAGTATTTT
TRBD1	TRBV5-1	-	TRBJ2-7	CASSLLGTGQHEQYF	TGCGCCAGCAGCTTGTTGGGGACAGGACAGCACGAGCAGTACTTC
-	TRBV5-1	-	TRBJ2-5	CASSPEGWETQYF	TGCGCCAGCAGCCCCGAAGGGTGGGAGACCCAGTACTTC
TRBD2	TRBV4-2	-	TRBJ2-5	CASSPNLVAGGRETQYF	TGTGCCAGCAGCCCCAATTTGGTGGCGGGGGGGCGGGAGACCCAGTACTTC